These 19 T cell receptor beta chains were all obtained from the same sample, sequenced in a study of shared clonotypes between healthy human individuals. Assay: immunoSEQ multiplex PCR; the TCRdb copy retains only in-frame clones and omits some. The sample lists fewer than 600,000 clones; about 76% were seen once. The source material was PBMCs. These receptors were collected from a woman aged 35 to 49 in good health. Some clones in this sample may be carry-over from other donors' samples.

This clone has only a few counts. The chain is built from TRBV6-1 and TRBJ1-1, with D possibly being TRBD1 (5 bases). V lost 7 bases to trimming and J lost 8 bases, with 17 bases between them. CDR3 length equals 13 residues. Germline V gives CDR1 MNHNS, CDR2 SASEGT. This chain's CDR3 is CASTYLGDREAFF. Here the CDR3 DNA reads TGTGCCAGCACCTACCTAGGGGACCGCGAAGCTTTCTTT.

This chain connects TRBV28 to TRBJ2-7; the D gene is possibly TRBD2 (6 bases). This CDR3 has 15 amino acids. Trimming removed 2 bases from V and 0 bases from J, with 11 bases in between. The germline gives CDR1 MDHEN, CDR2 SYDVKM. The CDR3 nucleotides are TGTGCCAGCAGTTTACGGCGGGAAGGCTCCTACGAGCAGTACTTC. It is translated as CASSLRREGSYEQYF.

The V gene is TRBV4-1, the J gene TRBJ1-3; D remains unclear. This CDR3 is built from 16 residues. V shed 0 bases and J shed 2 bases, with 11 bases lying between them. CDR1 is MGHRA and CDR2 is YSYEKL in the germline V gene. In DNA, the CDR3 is TGCGCCAGCAGCCAAGAACAAACAGTAGCTGGAAACACCATATATTTT. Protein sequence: CASSQEQTVAGNTIYF.

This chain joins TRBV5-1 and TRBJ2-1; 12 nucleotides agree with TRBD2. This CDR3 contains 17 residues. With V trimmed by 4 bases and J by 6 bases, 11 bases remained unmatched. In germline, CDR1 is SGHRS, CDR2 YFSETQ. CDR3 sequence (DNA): TGCGCCAGCAGCCCGCTAGCGGGAGGGCCGAGGATCAATGAGCAGTTCTTC. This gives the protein CASSPLAGGPRINEQFF.

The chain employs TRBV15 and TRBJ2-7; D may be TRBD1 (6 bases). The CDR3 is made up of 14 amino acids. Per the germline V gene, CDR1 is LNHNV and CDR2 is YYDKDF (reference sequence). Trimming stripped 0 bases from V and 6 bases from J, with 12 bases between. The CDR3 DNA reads TGTGCCACCAGCAGAGATGGACAGCGAGCCGAGCAGTACTTC. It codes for CATSRDGQRAEQYF.

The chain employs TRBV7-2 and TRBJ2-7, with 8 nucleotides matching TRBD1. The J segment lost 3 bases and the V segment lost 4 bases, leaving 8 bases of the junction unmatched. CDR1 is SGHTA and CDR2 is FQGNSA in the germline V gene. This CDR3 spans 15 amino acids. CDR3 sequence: CASSSDREPYYEQYF. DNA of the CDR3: TGTGCCAGCAGCTCGGACAGGGAGCCTTACTACGAGCAGTACTTC.

The CDR3 DNA sequence: TGTGCCAGCAGCCAGACAGGGCTGGAGACCCAGTACTTC. Translation: CASSQTGLETQYF. V and J are TRBV5-8 and TRBJ2-5, with 7 bases identical to TRBD1. The CDR3 contains 13 residues. The germline V gene has CDR1 SGHTS and CDR2 YDEGEE. The V and J ends lost 4 bases and 5 bases, in that order; junction bases with no gene match: 5. Full variable domain (rest looked up from reference TRBV5-8 and TRBJ2-5): EAGVTQSPTHLIKTRGQQATLRCSPISGHTSVYWYQQALGLGLQFLLWYDEGEERNRGNFPPRFSGRQFPNYSSELNVNALELEDSALYLCASSQTGLETQYFGPGTRLLVL.

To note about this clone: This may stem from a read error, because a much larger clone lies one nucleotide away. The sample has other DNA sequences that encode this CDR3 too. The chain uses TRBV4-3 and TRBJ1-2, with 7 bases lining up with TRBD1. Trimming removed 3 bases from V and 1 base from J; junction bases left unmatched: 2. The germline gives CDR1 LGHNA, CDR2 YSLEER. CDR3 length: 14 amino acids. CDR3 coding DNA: TGCGCCAGCAGCCAGGACAGGAGTAACTATGGCTACACCTTC. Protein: CASSQDRSNYGYTF.

Written as DNA, the CDR3 is TGTGCCAGCAGGCCCCTAGGATCGGCAGATACGCAGTATTTT. It specifies CASRPLGSADTQYF. The chain links TRBV2 to TRBJ2-3, with D hard to call. The CDR3 is made up of 14 amino acids. Germline lookup yields CDR1 SNHLY and CDR2 FYNNEI. With 6 bases removed from V and 4 bases from J, the gap between germline ends came to 14 bases.

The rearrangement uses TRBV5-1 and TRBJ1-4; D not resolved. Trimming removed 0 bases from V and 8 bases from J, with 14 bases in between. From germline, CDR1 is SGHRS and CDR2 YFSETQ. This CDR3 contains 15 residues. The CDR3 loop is CASSLGLETTEKLFF. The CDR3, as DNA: TGCGCCAGCAGCTTGGGGTTAGAGACTACGGAAAAACTGTTTTTT. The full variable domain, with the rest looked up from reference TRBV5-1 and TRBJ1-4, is KAGVTQTPRYLIKTRGQQVTLSCSPISGHRSVSWYQQTPGQGLQFLFEYFSETQRNKGNFPGRFSGRQFSNSRSEMNVSTLELGDSALYLCASSLGLETTEKLFFGSGTQLSVL.

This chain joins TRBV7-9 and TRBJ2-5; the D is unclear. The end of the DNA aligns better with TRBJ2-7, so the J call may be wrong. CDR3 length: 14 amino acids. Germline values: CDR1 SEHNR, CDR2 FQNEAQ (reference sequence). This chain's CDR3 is CASSLAIQTYEQYF. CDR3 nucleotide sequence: TGTGCCAGCAGCTTAGCGATCCAAACCTACGAGCAGTACTTC.

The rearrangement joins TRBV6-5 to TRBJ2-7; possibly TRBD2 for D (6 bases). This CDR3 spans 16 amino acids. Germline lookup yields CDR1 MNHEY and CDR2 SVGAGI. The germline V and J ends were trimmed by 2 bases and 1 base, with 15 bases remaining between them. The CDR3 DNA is TGTGCCAGCAGTTACAGGTCCGGGCGGGAATCCTACGAGCAGTACTTC. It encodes CASSYRSGRESYEQYF.

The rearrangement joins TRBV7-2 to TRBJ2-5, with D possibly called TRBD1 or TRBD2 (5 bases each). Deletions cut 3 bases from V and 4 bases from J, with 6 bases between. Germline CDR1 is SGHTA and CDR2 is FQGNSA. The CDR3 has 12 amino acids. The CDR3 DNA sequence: TGTGCCAGCAGCTTTGGGGGAGAGACCCAGTACTTC. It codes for CASSFGGETQYF.

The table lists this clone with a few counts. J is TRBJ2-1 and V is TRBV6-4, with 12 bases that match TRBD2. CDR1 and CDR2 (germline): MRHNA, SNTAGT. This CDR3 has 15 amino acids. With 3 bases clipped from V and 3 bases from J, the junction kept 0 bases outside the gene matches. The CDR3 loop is CASSETSGSYNEQFF. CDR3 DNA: TGTGCCAGCAGTGAGACTAGCGGGAGCTACAATGAGCAGTTCTTC.

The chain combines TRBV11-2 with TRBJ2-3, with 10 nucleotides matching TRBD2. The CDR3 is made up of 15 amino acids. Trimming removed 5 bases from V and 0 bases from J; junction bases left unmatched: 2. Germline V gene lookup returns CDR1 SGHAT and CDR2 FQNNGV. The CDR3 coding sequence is TGTGCCAGCAGCGCGACTAGCGGGAGCACAGATACGCAGTATTTT. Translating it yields CASSATSGSTDTQYF.

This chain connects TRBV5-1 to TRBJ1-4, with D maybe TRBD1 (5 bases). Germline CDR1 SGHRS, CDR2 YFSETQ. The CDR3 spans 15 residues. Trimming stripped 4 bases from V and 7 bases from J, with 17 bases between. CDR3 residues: CASSPSEQAGEKLFF. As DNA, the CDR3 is TGCGCCAGCAGCCCCTCGGAACAGGCGGGTGAAAAACTGTTTTTT.

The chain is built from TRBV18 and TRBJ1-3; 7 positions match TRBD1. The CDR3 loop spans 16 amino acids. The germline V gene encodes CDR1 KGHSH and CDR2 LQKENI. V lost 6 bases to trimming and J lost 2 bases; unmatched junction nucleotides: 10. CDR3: CASSGRGMSAGNTIYF. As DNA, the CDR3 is TGTGCCAGCTCGGGCAGGGGGATGTCGGCTGGAAACACCATATATTTT.

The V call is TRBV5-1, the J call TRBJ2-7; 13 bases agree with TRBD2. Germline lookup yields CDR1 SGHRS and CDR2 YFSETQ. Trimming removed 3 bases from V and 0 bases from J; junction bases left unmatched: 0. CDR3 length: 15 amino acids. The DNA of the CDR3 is TGCGCCAGCAGCTGGACTAGCGGGAGCTCCTACGAGCAGTACTTC. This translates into CASSWTSGSSYEQYF.

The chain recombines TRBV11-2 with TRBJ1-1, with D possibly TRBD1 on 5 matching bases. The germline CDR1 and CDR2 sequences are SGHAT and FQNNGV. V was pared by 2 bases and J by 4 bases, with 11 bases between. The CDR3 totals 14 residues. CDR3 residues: CASSLSGGATEAFF. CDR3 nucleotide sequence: TGTGCCAGCAGCTTAAGCGGGGGAGCCACTGAAGCTTTCTTT.